One T cell receptor (beta chain) is described in this entry. Its antigen is not known. The record originates from a study of T cell responses to AZD1222 COVID-19 vaccine. Study-level results: Repertoire samples came only from after the peak T cell response.

Between the trimmed V and J ends, which lost 4 bases and 6 bases, there was a span of 12 bases. CDR1 is LGHDT and CDR2 is YNNKEL in the germline V gene (reference sequence). The CDR3 covers 13 residues. Some clones are missing from TCRdb's copy, which holds only in-frame ones; the method was immunoSEQ multiplex PCR. The repertoire consists of approximately 130,000 clones, with 70% to 90% occurring once and the leading ten covering roughly a tenth. The sequence came from an adult who received the AZD1222 COVID-19 vaccine. The V and J genes are TRBV3-1 (or the pseudogene TRBV3-2) and TRBJ1-1; a possible D gene is TRBD1 (5 bases). Here the sequenced sample was peripheral blood, taken 28 days after the second AZD1222 dose. The CDR3 loop reads CASSPGRSSEAFF. As DNA, the CDR3 is TGTGCCAGCAGCCCGGGGCGGTCGTCTGAAGCTTTCTTT.